This record concerns one T cell receptor (beta chain) sequence. Its antigen is still unknown. The source of the sample is a study of regulatory T cells in long-lasting Graves disease. Whole-study findings and limits: With a small sample size, accuracy may have been reduced. Persistent-disease Graves' patients showed less TCR diversity than new cases.

Specified time point: persistent/refractory GD, antithyroid drugs over 5 years with positive TRAb. Extracted PBMC RNA gave rise to the TCR library. The CDR3 runs to 15 residues. Germline V CDR1 and CDR2: LNHDA, SQIVND (reference sequence). Trimming shortened V by 6 bases and J by 4 bases, and 19 bases separated the two germline ends. Construction of the TCR beta libraries employed iRepertoire HTBI primers in conjunction with Arm-PCR of CDR3 regions. One entry per CDR3 protein results from TCRdb running MiXCR on the multiplex PCR reads. The data hold 400,000 to 600,000 distinct CDR3 sequences, with about 22% observed a single time.

This TCR derives from a female donor with Graves disease. The chain recombines TRBV19 with TRBJ2-7; tentatively, D is TRBD1 (6 bases). Sequenced here: peripheral blood mononuclear cells (PBMCs), sampled when the disease was refractory, from a patient treated with antithyroid drugs. CDR3: CASSVQGFTEYEQYF. CDR3 bases: TGTGCCAGTAGCGTACAGGGCTTTACCGAATACGAGCAGTACTTC.